This entry is about one TCR beta chain. Its antigen is not identified. Samples each yielded cDNA through eight separate reactions. One entry per CDR3 protein, without DNA, is what TCRdb gives after re-calling the 5' RACE reads. The sample's table shows more than 300,000 distinct CDR3 sequences. Each donor supplied about 2.4 ml of blood. The CDR3 consists of 13 residues. Germline CDR1 SEHNR, CDR2 FQNEAQ (reference sequence). These data originate in a study of monozygotic twins with inflammatory bowel disease. Study-level findings and limits: Other individuals had fewer clonotypes in common with IBD patients than with healthy twins, especially with disease activity. Patients got different immunosuppressive treatments, which may have made their repertoires more variable.

The V gene is TRBV7-9, the J gene TRBJ1-5; the TCRdb D gene call, TRBD1, has no DNA to confirm it. Sequencing was carried out using blood. This receptor was identified in a human donor with ulcerative colitis or Crohn's disease, or a healthy co-twin of an affected twin (not recorded which). The CDR3 sequence: CASSLEGGTPQHF.